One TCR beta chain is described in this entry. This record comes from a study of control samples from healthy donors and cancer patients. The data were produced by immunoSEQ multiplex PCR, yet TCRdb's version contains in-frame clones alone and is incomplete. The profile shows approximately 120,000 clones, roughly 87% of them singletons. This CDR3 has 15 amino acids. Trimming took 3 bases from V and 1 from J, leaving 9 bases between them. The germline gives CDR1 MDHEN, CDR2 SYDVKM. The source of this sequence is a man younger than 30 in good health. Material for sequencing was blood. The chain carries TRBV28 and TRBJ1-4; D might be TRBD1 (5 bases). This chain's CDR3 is CASSFGGVTNEKLFF. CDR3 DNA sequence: TGTGCCAGCAGTTTCGGGGGGGTAACTAATGAAAAACTGTTTTTT.